This is a list of T cell receptor beta chains from one sample in a study of blood T cell repertoires in COVID-19. TCRdb's table, derived via immunoSEQ multiplex PCR, lists solely in-frame clones and lacks some. The sample has around 140,000 clones; roughly nine tenths are singletons. The sequenced sample consisted of PBMCs or T cells enriched from blood (not recorded which). The receptor source for this set is a woman in her forties who had been exposed to COVID-19. The CDR3 runs from the conserved cysteine through the conserved F or W. Each record gives: clone size, J gene, D gene, V gene, CDR3 DNA, CDR3 protein. D genes are given only for firm matches. Some rows mark clone size as missing; the rest say once, few, many or name a class of expanded clone.

- | TRBJ1-1 | - | TRBV2 | TGTGCCAGCAGTGAAGCTAGTTTAGACAGTGAAGCTTTCTTT | CASSEASLDSEAFF
- | TRBJ1-4 | - | TRBV12-3/TRBV12-4 | TGTGCCAGCAGTTTACGGGGGTTTTTGTTTTTT | CASSLRGFLFF
- | TRBJ2-3 | - | TRBV16 | TGTGCCAGCAGCTCAACTGGGGCTAGCGCCACAGATACGCAGTATTTT | CASSSTGASATDTQYF
- | TRBJ1-3 | - | TRBV18 | TGTGCCAGCTCACCACCGGCAGATAGAAACACCATATATTTT | CASSPPADRNTIYF
- | TRBJ2-3 | - | TRBV11-2 | TGTGCCAGCAGCTTTAAATTTCTCTCAGATACGCAGTATTTT | CASSFKFLSDTQYF
once | TRBJ1-5 | TRBD1 | TRBV27 | TGTGCCAGCAGTTTAGAGGGACAGGGGAGACTACCCCAGCATTTT | CASSLEGQGRLPQHF
- | TRBJ2-6 | - | TRBV28 | TGTGCCAGCAGTTTGGGACAAGCCAACGTCCTGACTTTC | CASSLGQANVLTF
- | TRBJ2-5 | - | TRBV25-1 | TGTGCCAGCTCTGGGCCCTCCCAGTGGTACCAAGAGACCCAGTACTTC | CASSGPSQWYQETQYF
- | TRBJ1-3 | - | TRBV25-1 | TGTGCCAGCAGTGAGGGGGGGCTTAGGGGAAACACCATATATTTT | CASSEGGLRGNTIYF
- | TRBJ2-7 | TRBD2 | TRBV3-1/TRBV3-2 | TGTGCCAGCAGCCAAGCACTAGCGATTGTTTACGAGCAGTACTTC | CASSQALAIVYEQYF
- | TRBJ1-4 | - | TRBV19 | TGTGCCAGTAGTCAACAGGTCAGGGAAAAACTGTTTTTT | CASSQQVREKLFF
- | TRBJ2-1 | - | TRBV28 | TGTGCCAGCAGCTTCTACAATGAGCAGTTCTTC | CASSFYNEQFF
- | TRBJ1-4 | - | TRBV6-5 | TGTGCCAGCAGTTATACGACAGCCGTTAATGAAAAACTGTTTTTT | CASSYTTAVNEKLFF
- | TRBJ2-7 | - | TRBV13 | TGTGCCAGCAGCTTAGGCCTTACTGACAGGTTAAGCGAGCAGTACTTC | CASSLGLTDRLSEQYF
- | TRBJ2-3 | TRBD2 | TRBV3-1/TRBV3-2 | TGTGCCAGCAGCCCTAGCGGGAGCCCCGCAGATACGCAGTATTTT | CASSPSGSPADTQYF
once | TRBJ1-1 | TRBD1 | TRBV5-1 | TGCGCCAGCAGCTTGGGAGGACAGGGTGCCCCTGAAGCTTTCTTT | CASSLGGQGAPEAFF
few | TRBJ1-1 | - | TRBV5-5 | TGTGCCAGCAGCTTGCCTACCGGAGGCACTGAAGCTTTCTTT | CASSLPTGGTEAFF
- | TRBJ2-5 | - | TRBV10-3 | TGTGCCAGCGGCCCGGTTTTAGCACTCCAAGAGACCCAGTACTTC | CASGPVLALQETQYF
- | TRBJ2-7 | TRBD1 | TRBV4-1 | TGCGCCAGCAGCCGGGGGGACAGGGAGGGGAGGTCCTACGAGCAGTACTTC | CASSRGDREGRSYEQYF
- | TRBJ2-3 | TRBD2 | TRBV4-1 | TGCGCCAGCAGCCAAGGGCTAGCGGGGGCAGATACGCAGTATTTT | CASSQGLAGADTQYF
- | TRBJ1-5 | - | TRBV7-9 | TGTGCCAGCAGCGATGACACTCAGCCCCAGCATTTT | CASSDDTQPQHF
- | TRBJ2-7 | TRBD2 | TRBV5-1 | TGCGCCAGCAGCTTGACTAGCGGGAATCGACCCGGCGCCTACGAGCAGTACTTC | CASSLTSGNRPGAYEQYF
- | TRBJ2-1 | TRBD2 | TRBV5-1 | TGCGCCAGCGGCGCCGGGACTAGCGGGAGTAATGAGCAGTTCTTC | CASGAGTSGSNEQFF
- | TRBJ1-2 | TRBD1 | TRBV11-1 | TGTGCCAGCAGCCCAACAGGGACAGACGGCTACACCTTC | CASSPTGTDGYTF
- | TRBJ1-2 | - | TRBV9 | TGTGCCAGCAGCCCATACAGGCACACCTTC | CASSPYRHTF
- | TRBJ2-3 | TRBD2 | TRBV18 | TGTGCCAGCTCACCCCTACCACCTCTAGCGGGGGGACCAGGGGATACGCAGTATTTT | CASSPLPPLAGGPGDTQYF
- | TRBJ1-1 | TRBD1 | TRBV6-5 | TGTGCCAGCAACATGAACAGGGGAGAAGCTTTCTTT | CASNMNRGEAFF
- | TRBJ2-5 | - | TRBV5-4 | TGTGCCAGCAGCACTACAGGGCTGGAAGAGACCCAGTACTTC | CASSTTGLEETQYF
- | TRBJ1-6 | - | TRBV5-4 | TGTGCCAGCAGCTTGGACGGTTACTCCTATAATTCACCCCTCCACTTT | CASSLDGYSYNSPLHF
- | TRBJ2-7 | TRBD2 | TRBV4-1 | TGCGCCAGCAGCCAATCGGGACTAGCGGGATACGAGCAGTACTTC | CASSQSGLAGYEQYF
- | TRBJ2-1 | TRBD1 | TRBV15 | TGTGCCACCAGCAGACGGACAGGCAATGAGCAGTTCTTC | CATSRRTGNEQFF
- | TRBJ1-1 | - | TRBV2 | TGTGCCAGCAGTGAAACAGGGTGGGGGACTGAAGCTTTCTTT | CASSETGWGTEAFF
- | TRBJ2-6 | TRBD1 | TRBV28 | TGTGCCAGCAGTTCCCCAGGGGGCGCAGGAACCGGGGCCAACGTCCTGACTTTC | CASSSPGGAGTGANVLTF
- | TRBJ2-1 | TRBD2 | TRBV9 | TGTGCCAGCAGCGTACAGAGCGGGAGGGGGCCCTACAATGAGCAGTTCTTC | CASSVQSGRGPYNEQFF
once | TRBJ1-1 | - | TRBV21-1 | TGTGCCAGCAGCACGTTTTGGATTGGGGGGGACACTGAAGCTTTCTTT | CASSTFWIGGDTEAFF
- | TRBJ2-7 | TRBD1 | TRBV18 | TGTGCCAGCTCACCACTCCGGGACAGTGGCTACGAGCAGTACTTC | CASSPLRDSGYEQYF
- | TRBJ2-7 | TRBD2 | TRBV9 | TGTGCCAGCAGCGTCGGGGGGAACTCCTACGAGCAGTACTTC | CASSVGGNSYEQYF
- | TRBJ1-2 | - | TRBV5-8 | TGTGCCAGCAGCTTGGATGGGTGGGCTGGCTACACCTTC | CASSLDGWAGYTF
once | TRBJ2-5 | - | TRBV6-6 | TGTGCCAGCTCCCAGACTAGTCGGCAAGAGACCCAGTACTTC | CASSQTSRQETQYF
once | TRBJ1-6 | - | TRBV27 | TGTGCCAGCAGTTCTTGGGGGAGGGCCGATTCACCCCTCCACTTT | CASSSWGRADSPLHF
- | TRBJ1-1 | TRBD1 | TRBV27 | TGTGCCAGTCGACAGGGGAAGACTGAAGCTTTCTTT | CASRQGKTEAFF
- | TRBJ1-5 | - | TRBV6-2/TRBV6-3 | TGTGCCAGCAGTTACTCGACCGGGGGAGAACAGCCCCAGCATTTT | CASSYSTGGEQPQHF
- | TRBJ1-5 | TRBD1 | TRBV28 | TGTGCCAGCAGTTCTCAACCTAGGACAGGGCTTAATCAGCCCCAGCATTTT | CASSSQPRTGLNQPQHF
- | TRBJ1-5 | TRBD1 | TRBV27 | TGTGCCAGCAGGCCGGACAGGGGGAGCAATCAGCCCCAGCATTTT | CASRPDRGSNQPQHF
- | TRBJ2-7 | - | TRBV19 | TGTGCCAGTAGTATAGGCAGGGGACGCTACGAGCAGTACTTC | CASSIGRGRYEQYF
- | TRBJ2-7 | TRBD2 | TRBV4-1 | TGCGCCAGCAGCCCCCTGGCGGGAGCCTACGAGCAGTACTTC | CASSPLAGAYEQYF